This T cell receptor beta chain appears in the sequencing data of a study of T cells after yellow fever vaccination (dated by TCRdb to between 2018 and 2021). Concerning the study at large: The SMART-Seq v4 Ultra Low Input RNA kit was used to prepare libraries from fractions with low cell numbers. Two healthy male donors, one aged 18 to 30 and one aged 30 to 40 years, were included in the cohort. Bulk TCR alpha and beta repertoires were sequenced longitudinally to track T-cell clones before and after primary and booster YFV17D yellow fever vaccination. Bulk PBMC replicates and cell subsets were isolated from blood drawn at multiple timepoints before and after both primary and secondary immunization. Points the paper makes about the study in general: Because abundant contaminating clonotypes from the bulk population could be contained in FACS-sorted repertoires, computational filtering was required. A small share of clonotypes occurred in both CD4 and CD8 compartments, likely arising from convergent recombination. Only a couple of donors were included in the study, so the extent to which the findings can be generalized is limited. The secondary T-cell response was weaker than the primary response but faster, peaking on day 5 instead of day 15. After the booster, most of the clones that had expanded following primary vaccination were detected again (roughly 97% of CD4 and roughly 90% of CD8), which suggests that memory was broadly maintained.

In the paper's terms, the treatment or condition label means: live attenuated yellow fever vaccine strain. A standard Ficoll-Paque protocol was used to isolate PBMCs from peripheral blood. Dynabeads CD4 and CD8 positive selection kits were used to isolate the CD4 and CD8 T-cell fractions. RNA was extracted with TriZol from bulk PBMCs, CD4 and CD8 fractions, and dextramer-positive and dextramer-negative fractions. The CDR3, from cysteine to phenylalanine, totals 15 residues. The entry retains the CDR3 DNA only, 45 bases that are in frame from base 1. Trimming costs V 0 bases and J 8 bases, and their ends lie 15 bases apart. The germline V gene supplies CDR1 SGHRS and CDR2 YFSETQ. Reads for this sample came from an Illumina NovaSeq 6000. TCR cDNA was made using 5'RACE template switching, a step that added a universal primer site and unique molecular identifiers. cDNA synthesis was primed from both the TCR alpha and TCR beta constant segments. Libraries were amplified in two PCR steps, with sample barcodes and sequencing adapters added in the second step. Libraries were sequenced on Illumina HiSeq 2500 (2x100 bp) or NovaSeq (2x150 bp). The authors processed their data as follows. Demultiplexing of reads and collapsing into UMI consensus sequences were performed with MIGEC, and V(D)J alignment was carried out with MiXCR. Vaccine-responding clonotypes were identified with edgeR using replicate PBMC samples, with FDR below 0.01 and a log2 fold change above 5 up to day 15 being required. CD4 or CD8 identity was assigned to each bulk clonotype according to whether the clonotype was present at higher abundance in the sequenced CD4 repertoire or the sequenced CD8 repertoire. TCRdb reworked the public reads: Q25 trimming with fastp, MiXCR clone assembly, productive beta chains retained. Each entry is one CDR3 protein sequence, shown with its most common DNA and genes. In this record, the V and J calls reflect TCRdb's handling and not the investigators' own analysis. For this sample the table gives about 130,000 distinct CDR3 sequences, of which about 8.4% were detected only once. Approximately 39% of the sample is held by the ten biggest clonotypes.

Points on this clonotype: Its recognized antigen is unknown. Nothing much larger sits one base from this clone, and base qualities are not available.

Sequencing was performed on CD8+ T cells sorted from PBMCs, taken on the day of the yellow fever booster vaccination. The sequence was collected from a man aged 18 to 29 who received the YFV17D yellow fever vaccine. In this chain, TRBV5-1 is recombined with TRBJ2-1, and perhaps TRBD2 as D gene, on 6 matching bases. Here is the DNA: TGCGCCAGCAGCTTGGTTCGGTGGGAGGTCTATGAGCAGTTCTTC. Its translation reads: CASSLVRWEVYEQFF.